This TCR beta chain emerged from a study of cytomegalovirus exposure and HLA in healthy donors. Germline trimming cut 3 bases from V and 7 bases from J; bases unmatched to any gene: 4. CDR1 LNHDA and CDR2 SQIVND come from the germline V gene (reference sequence). This CDR3 contains 15 residues. Remarks on this clone: The same CDR3 is also encoded by other DNA sequences in this sample.

60 Vbeta and 13 Jbeta primers were used in PCR. TCRdb's copy holds only in-frame clones and misses some; the assay was immunoSEQ multiplex PCR. Found here are around 100,000 clones, roughly four fifths of them singletons; the top ten hold 15% to 20%. V is TRBV19 and J is TRBJ2-1; 12 bases fit TRBD2. The source material was PBMCs. The clonotype was recovered from a woman aged 55-70 years in good health and CMV-seropositive. The CDR3 here is CASSILAGGPNEQFF. CDR3 coding DNA: TGTGCCAGTAGTATTCTAGCGGGAGGGCCAAATGAGCAGTTCTTC.